The clone carrying this TCR beta chain was recorded at least ten times. The antigen remains unidentified. This CDR3 region has 17 residues. With 4 bases clipped from V and 6 bases from J, the junction kept 15 bases outside the gene matches. CDR1 SQVTM and CDR2 ANQGSEA come from the germline V gene. This specimen comes from a study of neurological immune-mediated disorders. Whole-study results and caveats: No CDR3 amino acid sequences recurred among expanded clones across subjects, suggesting private repertoires in all groups.

The study used blood bank volunteers in Maryland, USA, as healthy controls. The cDNA was generated by 5'RACE with 10-nucleotide random UMIs. Using its own MiXCR run on the 5' RACE reads, TCRdb lists one record per CDR3 protein. The sample consists of under 50,000 distinct CDR3 sequences, under 30% of them appearing once. The genes are TRBV29-1 and TRBJ2-1, with 10 bases matching TRBD2. Source material: PBMCs. This receptor was identified in a woman aged 70-85 years in good health. The CDR3 spells CSVARLYSSGSSNEQFF. CDR3 sequence (DNA): TGCAGCGTTGCAAGGTTGTATTCTAGCGGGAGTTCCAATGAGCAGTTCTTC.